This T cell receptor (beta chain) emerged from a study of CD8 T cells in Susac syndrome. Points from the study as a whole: Clonal expansion was absent from the CD4+ T cell repertoires in Susac syndrome.

Random hexamers primed reverse transcription of about 0.5 to 1 ug RNA. Amplification of TCR beta CDR3 spanned 54 Vbeta and 13 Jbeta via immunoSEQ multiplex PCR. MiXCR was run by TCRdb on the immunoSEQ multiplex PCR reads, yielding one entry per CDR3 protein. The sample has more than 85,000 distinct CDR3 sequences, about 93% seen once. CDR3 length: 14 residues. V lost 0 bases, J lost 1 base, and 8 bases lay in between. Germline CDR1 is SGDLS and CDR2 is YYNGEE. FACS was used to enrich TEMRA cells, whereas the CD8+ and CD4+ T cells were obtained by negative isolation. Comments on this clonotype: The antigen remains unidentified.

The chain links TRBV9 to TRBJ2-7, with D unclear. Sequencing was done on a sample of CD4+ T cells from PBMCs. The sequence derives from a human donor with Susac syndrome. In DNA form, the CDR3 reads TGTGCCAGCAGCGTAGGGACGTATTCCTACGAGCAGTACTTC. This encodes CASSVGTYSYEQYF.